These T cell receptor beta chains were read from a single sample in a study of T cells after yellow fever vaccination. Using its own MiXCR run on the 5' RACE reads, TCRdb lists one record per CDR3 protein. The repertoire includes around 590,000 distinct CDR3 sequences, roughly an eighth of them detected once, and about 16% sits in the top ten. The specimen was PBMCs, collected on the day of the yellow fever booster vaccination. Receptors were obtained from a man aged 25 to 40 who received the YFV17D yellow fever vaccine. Both conserved end residues are part of each CDR3. D genes are given only for firm matches. Clone size is not always given. Where it is, it says once, few, many or a class for expanded clones.

.	TRBJ1-4	many	TRBV5-1	TGCGCCAGCAGCTTGGCCACAAACGAAAAACTGTTTTTT	CASSLATNEKLFF
.	TRBJ1-1	.	TRBV29-1	TGCAGCGTTGGAACTCAGAACACTGAAGCTTTCTTT	CSVGTQNTEAFF
.	TRBJ2-1	few	TRBV10-1	TGCGCCAGCAGTCGCAGTCGGGACGACTACAATGAGCAGTTCTTC	CASSRSRDDYNEQFF
.	TRBJ1-6	.	TRBV12-3/TRBV12-4	TGTGCCAGCAGTAATGCAGGGAATTCACCCCTCCACTTT	CASSNAGNSPLHF
.	TRBJ1-4	few	TRBV30	TGTGCCTGGAGGTCACAGGGTAGTAATGAAAAACTGTTTTTT	CAWRSQGSNEKLFF
TRBD2	TRBJ2-3	.	TRBV20-1	TGCAGTGCTAAGGGACTAGGCAAAGATACGCAGTATTTT	CSAKGLGKDTQYF
.	TRBJ2-7	.	TRBV30	TGTGCCTGGAGTGTACTCGGCAGGGGAGGTTCCTACGAGCAGTACTTC	CAWSVLGRGGSYEQYF
TRBD2	TRBJ2-3	.	TRBV4-2	TGTGCCAGCAGCCAAGAAGGGGCTAGCGGGAGGATAGATACGCAGTATTTT	CASSQEGASGRIDTQYF
.	TRBJ1-2	.	TRBV7-2	TGTGCCTGCAGCTTAGTGCCCCAAGTCAACTATGGCTACACCTTC	CACSLVPQVNYGYTF
.	TRBJ1-2	.	TRBV21-1	TGTGCCCGCAGCAAAGGAGGAGGGGTGATAGGCTACACCTTC	CARSKGGGVIGYTF
.	TRBJ2-5	.	TRBV29-1	TGCAGCGTTGAATCGGACAGCACCGTGGAGACCCAGTACTTC	CSVESDSTVETQYF